This TCR beta chain emerged from a study of blood T cell repertoires in COVID-19. Measured with immunoSEQ multiplex PCR; TCRdb has only the in-frame clones, and not every one. Altogether about 86,000 clones are present, roughly four fifths being singletons, with the ten largest covering 1.2%. A single count supports this clone. Trimming cost V 9 bases and J 1 base, with 16 bases left between them. The germline V gene encodes CDR1 LNHDA and CDR2 SQIVND (reference sequence). This CDR3 comprises 14 residues. Sequences were obtained from peripheral blood. This TCR came from a woman of 80 years or more with acute or convalescent COVID-19. The rearrangement uses TRBV19 and TRBJ2-7; perhaps TRBD2 as D (7 bases). The CDR3 loop reads CASSPRGTSYEQYF. The CDR3 DNA reads TGTGCCAGCTCTCCGCGGGGGACATCCTACGAGCAGTACTTC.